The source of this T cell receptor (beta chain) is a study of cytomegalovirus exposure and HLA in healthy donors. In the PCR, 60 Vbeta and 13 Jbeta primers were used. TCRdb keeps only in-frame clones here, not all; method: immunoSEQ multiplex PCR. Here the sample spans around 100,000 clones, 70% to 80% being singletons. CDR1 and CDR2 from the germline V gene are GTSNPN and SVGIG (reference sequence). The CDR3 sequence is 15 residues long. V was pared by 2 bases and J by 3 bases, with 13 bases between. This clonotype originated in a woman under 30 in good health and CMV-seropositive. The sample comprised PBMCs. J is TRBJ1-4 and V is TRBV30; TRBD1 is a possible D gene (5 bases). CDR3 region: CAWSPMGGANEKLFF. In nucleotides, the CDR3 is TGTGCCTGGAGTCCAATGGGGGGGGCTAATGAAAAACTGTTTTTT.